Following are 20 T cell receptor beta chains from one sample sequenced in a study of response to subunit inactivated influenza vaccine. TCRdb ran MiXCR on the RT-PCR reads and lists one entry per CDR3 protein. The sample records more than 700,000 distinct CDR3 sequences, 21% being singletons. This sample comprised PBMCs from blood, obtained less than 6 days after vaccination. The receptors were gathered from a man aged 45-65 years who received an inactivated influenza vaccine.

This clonotype was detected only a few times. The rearrangement links TRBV25-1 to TRBJ2-5; 12 bases fit TRBD2. CDR3 length: 15 amino acids. The germline V gene has CDR1 MGHDK and CDR2 SYGVNS. Unmatched junction bases numbered 6, after V lost 5 bases and J lost 5 bases. This CDR3 is CASSRLAGVGETQYF. The CDR3 region has the DNA TGTGCCAGCAGTAGACTAGCGGGGGTCGGGGAGACCCAGTACTTC.

This clonotype was seen only a few times. The J gene is TRBJ1-2, the V gene TRBV15; D gene uncertain. Per the germline V gene, CDR1 is LNHNV and CDR2 is YYDKDF (reference sequence). The CDR3 runs 13 residues. The germline V and J ends were trimmed by 1 base and 2 bases, with 5 bases remaining between them. The CDR3: CATSRATNYGYTF. The CDR3 region has the DNA TGTGCCACCAGCAGAGCCACCAACTATGGCTACACCTTC. Variable domain in full (rest from reference TRBV15 and TRBJ1-2): DAMVIQNPRYQVTQFGKPVTLSCSQTLNHNVMYWYQQKSSQAPKLLFHYYDKDFNNEADTPDNFQSRRPNTSFCFLDIRSPGLGDTAMYLCATSRATNYGYTFGSGTRLTVV.

This clonotype has ten or more counts. The rearrangement links TRBV12-3 or TRBV12-4 to TRBJ2-4, with D perhaps TRBD2 (5 bases). V dropped 6 bases and J dropped 3 bases, with 12 bases sitting between them. This CDR3 spans 14 amino acids. DNA for the CDR3: TGTGCCAGCAGCTCATACCGGGACAAAAACATTCAGTACTTC. This sequence encodes CASSSYRDKNIQYF.

The CDR3: CASSQSTSGRGNEQFF. The CDR3 nucleotides read TGTGCCAGCAGCCAATCTACTAGCGGGAGAGGTAATGAGCAGTTCTTC. The gene calls are TRBV11-2 and TRBJ2-1, with 11 positions matching TRBD2. Germline V gene lookup returns CDR1 SGHAT and CDR2 FQNNGV. This CDR3 has 16 amino acids. The J segment lost 7 bases and the V segment lost 5 bases, leaving 10 bases of the junction unmatched.

V gene TRBV20-1 combines with J gene TRBJ2-7; 11 nucleotides agree with TRBD2. The CDR3 has 15 amino acids. Germline CDR1 reads DFQATT; CDR2 reads SNEGSKA (reference sequence). Trimming cost V 7 bases and J 0 bases; bases outside gene matches: 8. The CDR3 DNA is TGCAGTGGTAATAGCGGGGGGGCCACCTCCTACGAGCAGTACTTC. Translated, it gives CSGNSGGATSYEQYF.

This chain links TRBV7-2 with TRBJ2-2, with a weak D call TRBD1 (6 bases). Trimming left V 3 bases short and J 2 bases short, with 13 bases between. CDR3 length equals 16 residues. CDR1 and CDR2 (germline): SGHTA, FQGNSA. CDR3: CASSLRTTGNTGELFF. CDR3 coding DNA: TGTGCCAGCAGCTTGAGAACGACAGGAAACACCGGGGAGCTGTTTTTT.

This clonotype has more than one count but fewer than ten. V is TRBV20-1 and J is TRBJ2-5; no reliable D call. Germline CDR1 DFQATT, CDR2 SNEGSKA (reference sequence). V was cut by 1 base and J by 3 bases, with 6 bases left in between. The CDR3 is 12 residues long. The CDR3 here is CSARVYKETQYF. Here the CDR3 DNA reads TGCAGTGCTAGAGTCTACAAAGAGACCCAGTACTTC.

The J gene is TRBJ2-1, the V gene TRBV12-3 or TRBV12-4, with D unresolved. Trimming removed 4 bases at V and 8 bases at J, with 9 bases between. The CDR3 sequence is 12 residues long. Here the CDR3 DNA reads TGTGCCAGCAGTTCCCTCCGATATGAGCAGTTCTTC. Encoded protein: CASSSLRYEQFF.

This chain connects TRBV5-5 to TRBJ2-2, with D unclear. The CDR3 has 15 amino acids. Germline V gene lookup returns CDR1 SGHKS and CDR2 YYEKEE (reference sequence). Trimming took 0 bases from V and 2 from J, leaving 8 bases between them. The CDR3 loop reads CASSLEGINTGELFF. The CDR3 nucleotides read TGTGCCAGCAGCTTGGAAGGGATCAACACCGGGGAGCTGTTTTTT.

This clonotype has ten or more counts. V is TRBV4-3 and J is TRBJ2-2, with 12 bases aligning to TRBD2. Germline CDR1 and CDR2: LGHNA and YSLEER. This CDR3 spans 17 amino acids. V shed 3 bases, J shed 1 base, and the junction held 3 bases outside the gene matches. The CDR3 region has the DNA TGCGCCAGCAGCCAGCTGACTAGCGGGAGGAACACCGGGGAGCTGTTTTTT. It encodes CASSQLTSGRNTGELFF.

This clonotype turned up a few times. J is TRBJ2-1 and V is TRBV6-1; weak D call: TRBD1 (6 bases). The V and J ends lost 5 bases and 0 bases respectively, with 11 bases between them. Germline CDR1 and CDR2: MNHNS and SASEGT. The CDR3 runs to 15 residues. The chain's CDR3 is CASSPGHGSYNEQFF. The CDR3 region has the DNA TGTGCCAGCAGTCCGGGACACGGCTCCTACAATGAGCAGTTCTTC.

This rearrangement joins TRBV10-3 to TRBJ2-1; 9 bases fit TRBD2. V was clipped by 6 bases and J by 4 bases; unmatched bases: 7. The length of the CDR3 is 15 residues. The germline gives CDR1 ENHRY, CDR2 SYGVKD. CDR3 DNA: TGTGCCATCAGCGAAGTAACTAGCGGGTACAATGAGCAGTTCTTC. This encodes CAISEVTSGYNEQFF.

Only a few counts were recorded for this clonotype. CDR3 sequence (DNA): TGTGCCAGCAGCCAAGAGCGGGGCAGGTCAGATACGCAGTATTTT. Its protein is CASSQERGRSDTQYF. V usage is TRBV4-2 and J usage is TRBJ2-3, with a possible D match to TRBD2 (6 bases). The CDR3 is made up of 15 amino acids. Trimming removed 0 bases at V and 4 bases at J, with 11 bases between. CDR1 and CDR2 from the germline V gene are LGHNA and YNFKEQ.

This clonotype showed up just once. The CDR3 sequence: CASRDVASTDTQYF. CDR3 in DNA: TGTGCCAGTAGGGATGTAGCTAGCACAGATACGCAGTATTTT. The chain employs TRBV19 and TRBJ2-3; the D is unclear. CDR1 LNHDA and CDR2 SQIVND come from the germline V gene (reference sequence). The CDR3 has 14 amino acids. The ends were cut back, 6 bases at V and 0 bases at J, with 10 bases in the middle.

The rearrangement links TRBV21-1 to TRBJ1-2; TRBD1, the D gene given by the table, was not confirmed from the DNA. TRBV21-1 is classified as a pseudogene. The CDR3 totals 14 residues. The CDR3 coding sequence is TGTGCCAGCAGCAAAGCGCTTAGGGGCGATGGCTACACCTTC. This sequence encodes CASSKALRGDGYTF.

In this sample, this clonotype turned up a few times. The chain carries TRBV20-1 and TRBJ2-3; D is unresolved. The CDR3 covers 14 residues. CDR1 is DFQATT, CDR2 SNEGSKA, per germline (reference sequence). V lost 1 base and J lost 0, with 8 bases in between. CDR3 region: CSARGLTSTDTQYF. As DNA, the CDR3 is TGCAGTGCTAGAGGACTTACTAGCACAGATACGCAGTATTTT.

This clonotype was detected many times. The chain recombines TRBV19 with TRBJ1-1; no definite D call. The CDR3 consists of 12 residues. Trimming removed 3 bases from V and 1 base from J, with 3 bases in between. CDR1 is LNHDA and CDR2 is SQIVND in the germline V gene (reference sequence). The CDR3 spells CASSIGNTEAFF. The CDR3 DNA reads as TGTGCCAGTAGTATCGGGAACACTGAAGCTTTCTTT.

This clonotype was counted a few times. The genes are TRBV12-3 or TRBV12-4 and TRBJ2-5; no firm D call. The CDR3 totals 15 residues. V lost 7 bases and J 7 bases, leaving 22 bases between the germline ends. This CDR3 reads CASTLSGRRPGTQYF. CDR3 bases: TGTGCCAGCACCCTCTCTGGCAGACGACCTGGGACCCAGTACTTC.

This clonotype was observed a few times. The rearrangement links TRBV10-3 to TRBJ1-4; no clear D gene. With 11 bases removed from V and 3 bases from J, the gap between germline ends came to 16 bases. Germline V lookup: CDR1 ENHRY, CDR2 SYGVKD. This CDR3 is 14 amino acids long. CDR3: CASRFGGANEKLFF. In DNA, the CDR3 is TGTGCCTCCAGATTTGGAGGAGCTAATGAAAAACTGTTTTTT.

The chain joins TRBV9 to TRBJ1-1; D gene ambiguous. Germline V lookup: CDR1 SGDLS, CDR2 YYNGEE. CDR3 size: 15 residues. V lost 4 bases and J lost 6, with 19 bases in between. The CDR3 coding sequence is TGTGCCAGCAGCCTAACCGCGGGAGTGTTCGCTGAAGCTTTCTTT. Its protein product is CASSLTAGVFAEAFF.